This T cell receptor beta chain emerged from a study of graft-versus-host responses after intestinal transplantation. Whole-study context: The transplants performed in recipients were multivisceral, liver-intestinal, or isolated intestinal. Tacrolimus and steroids were given for two to three years to all recipients after anti-thymocyte globulin induction.

This clone was counted a single time. Its antigen is not identified. Repertoires were generated with immunoSEQ multiplex PCR, while TCRdb's copy carries only in-frame clones and drops some. Among tens of thousands of clones listed, more than 85% were seen once. Study-level results: The presence of high graft-versus-host to host-versus-graft clonal ratios in allografts characterized patients with graft-donor T cell macrochimerism. The recipient marrow held GvH clones, and some of them showed up first in ileum or blood.

V dropped 4 bases and J dropped 4 bases, with 16 bases sitting between them. CDR1 is LNHDA and CDR2 is SQIVND in the germline V gene (reference sequence). The length of the CDR3 is 15 residues. The V call is TRBV19, the J call TRBJ1-2, with D perhaps matching TRBD1 (5 bases). The clonotype originates from a human donor who was the organ donor for an intestinal transplant. The specimen comprised unstimulated CD4+ T cells sorted from spleen or lymph node cells, sampled before transplant. CDR3 region: CASSTKTGGIYGYTF. The CDR3 DNA sequence: TGTGCCAGTAGTACCAAGACCGGGGGGATCTATGGCTACACCTTC.